The 25 T cell receptor beta chains given below trace back to one sample, sequenced in a study of lymphopenia after photon versus proton radiotherapy. The data were produced by immunoSEQ multiplex PCR, yet TCRdb's version contains in-frame clones alone and is incomplete. This sample yields tens of thousands of clones, of which 80% to 90% are seen a single time; 9.5% to 14% belongs to the top ten. The sequences come from peripheral blood, collected from a patient treated with proton-based radiotherapy. These receptors were collected from a man at least 80 years old with esophageal cancer.

The rearrangement joins TRBV2 to TRBJ2-7; TRBD1 is a possible D gene (6 bases). Looked up from germline, CDR1 is SNHLY and CDR2 is FYNNEI. The V and J ends lost 1 base and 4 bases respectively, with 17 bases between them. CDR3 length: 16 amino acids. Here the CDR3 DNA reads TGTGCCAGCAGTGAAGGTATTTGGGGGACATCATACGAGCAGTACTTC. Its protein is CASSEGIWGTSYEQYF. Complete variable domain (other parts from reference TRBV2 and TRBJ2-7): EPEVTQTPSHQVTQMGQEVILRCVPISNHLYFYWYRQILGQKVEFLVSFYNNEISEKSEIFDDQFSVERPDGSNFTLKIRSTKLEDSAMYFCASSEGIWGTSYEQYFGPGTRLTVT.

This clone was seen once. The chain couples TRBV30 to TRBJ1-5, with D possibly matching TRBD1 (6 bases). Germline V gene sequence: CDR1 GTSNPN, CDR2 SVGIG (reference sequence). Between the trimmed V and J ends, which lost 4 bases and 1 base, there was a span of 17 bases. The CDR3 sequence is 16 residues long. This CDR3 reads CAWKRGGGFSNQPQHF. CDR3 DNA: TGTGCCTGGAAAAGAGGGGGGGGGTTCAGCAATCAGCCCCAGCATTTT.

The rearrangement links TRBV14 to TRBJ2-1, with 7 bases identical to TRBD2. Germline V gene data show CDR1 as SGHDN and CDR2 as FVKESK. The V and J ends lost 4 bases and 3 bases, in that order; junction bases with no gene match: 6. CDR3 size: 15 residues. The CDR3 bases are TGTGCCAGCAGCCTTACTAGCGAACTCTACAATGAGCAGTTCTTC. Its translation: CASSLTSELYNEQFF. Drawing the rest from reference TRBV14 and TRBJ2-1, the complete variable domain is EAGVTQFPSHSVIEKGQTVTLRCDPISGHDNLYWYRRVMGKEIKFLLHFVKESKQDESGMPNNRFLAERTGGTYSTLKVQPAELEDSGVYFCASSLTSELYNEQFFGPGTRLTVL.

The V call is TRBV6-4, the J call TRBJ2-3; the D gene is possibly TRBD1 (5 bases). CDR1 and CDR2 (germline): MRHNA, SNTAGT. The CDR3 length is 17 residues. The V and J ends lost 2 bases and 4 bases respectively, with 19 bases between them. In nucleotides, the CDR3 is TGTGCCAGCAGTGACCCCATGGGCCAGGGTGGATCAGATACGCAGTATTTT. It is translated as CASSDPMGQGGSDTQYF.

This clone was recorded once. As DNA, the CDR3 is TGCGCCAGCAGCTTGTTTACGGGAATCACTGAAGCTTTCTTT. It is translated as CASSLFTGITEAFF. This chain links TRBV5-1 with TRBJ1-1; no definite D call. This CDR3 has 14 residues. V gave up 1 base and J gave up 4 bases, with 11 bases separating them. CDR1 SGHRS and CDR2 YFSETQ come from the germline V gene.

The V and J genes are TRBV29-1 and TRBJ2-1; TRBD1 matches 9 bases. Germline loops: CDR1 SQVTM, CDR2 ANQGSEA. With 6 bases clipped from V and 0 bases from J, the junction kept 15 bases outside the gene matches. The CDR3 runs 18 residues. In DNA, the CDR3 is TGCAGCGTGGTTACTCAGACAGGGGGACCCGTCTCCTACAATGAGCAGTTCTTC. Protein product: CSVVTQTGGPVSYNEQFF.

This clone was recorded only once. The V call is TRBV30, the J call TRBJ1-4; D is undetermined. Germline CDR1 and CDR2: GTSNPN and SVGIG (reference sequence). CDR3 length: 12 residues. V was cut by 1 base and J by 7 bases, with 7 bases left in between. The CDR3 loop reads CAWSDSREKLFF. The CDR3 DNA sequence: TGTGCCTGGAGTGATAGCCGTGAAAAACTGTTTTTT.

The chain employs TRBV7-2 and TRBJ1-2; D uncertain. The germline V and J ends were trimmed by 8 bases and 3 bases, with 16 bases remaining between them. This CDR3 is 14 amino acids long. Germline CDR1 reads SGHTA; CDR2 reads FQGNSA. CDR3 sequence: CASGRAYGDYGYTF. The CDR3 DNA follows: TGTGCCAGCGGGAGGGCCTATGGAGACTATGGCTACACCTTC.

As regards this clone: The germline gene is not matched at one end of the junction; a read error may be the cause. J is TRBJ2-3 and V is TRBV11-2, with a tentative D call TRBD2 (5 bases). This CDR3 contains 13 residues. From germline, CDR1 is SGHAT and CDR2 FQNNGV. Here the CDR3 reads CASSLDRGGLWTF. CDR3 in DNA: TGTGCCAGCAGCTTAGACAGAGGCGGGCTTTGGACTTTT.

This chain links TRBV7-9 with TRBJ1-2; unclear D gene. Trimming removed 0 bases at V and 6 bases at J, with 5 bases between. Per the germline V gene, CDR1 is SEHNR and CDR2 is FQNEAQ (reference sequence). The CDR3 has 12 amino acids. Written as DNA, the CDR3 is TGTGCCAGCAGCTTAGCGGCAAATGGCTACACCTTC. Its translation is CASSLAANGYTF.

The chain joins TRBV6-5 to TRBJ2-7; 7 positions agree with TRBD1. The length of the CDR3 is 14 residues. V gave up 6 bases and J gave up 7 bases; unmatched junction bases: 12. In germline, CDR1 is MNHEY, CDR2 SVGAGI. Here the CDR3 reads CASSRSTGTSEQYF. DNA for the CDR3: TGTGCCAGCAGCCGTTCGACAGGGACCTCTGAGCAGTACTTC.

The CDR3 bases are TGTGCCAGCAGCTTAGGGGGAGGGGAACCCCAAGAGACCCAGTACTTC. It encodes CASSLGGGEPQETQYF. The chain combines TRBV11-3 with TRBJ2-5, with 7 nucleotides matching TRBD2. The V gene's germline CDR1 is SGHNT and CDR2 YENEEA. V was clipped by 1 base and J by 1 base; unmatched bases: 6. The CDR3 extends over 16 amino acids.

For the CDR3, the DNA is TGTGCCAGCAGTTGGGACAGGTCCTCTGGAAACACCATATATTTT. Its translation is CASSWDRSSGNTIYF. This chain connects TRBV7-8 to TRBJ1-3, with 8 bases matching TRBD1. The germline gives CDR1 SGHVS, CDR2 FQNEAQ. V gave up 6 bases and J gave up 0 bases; unmatched junction bases: 4. The CDR3 extends over 15 amino acids.

This clone was seen a handful of times. The J gene is TRBJ2-7, the V gene TRBV11-1; 9 bases match TRBD2. Germline values: CDR1 SGHAT, CDR2 FQDESV (reference sequence). The trim removed 1 base at V and 5 bases at J, leaving 3 bases unmatched. The CDR3 is 14 residues long. The CDR3 nucleotides are TGTGCCAGCAGCTTAGGACTAGCGGAGGACGAGCAGTACTTC. Its translation: CASSLGLAEDEQYF.

V and J are TRBV6-6 and TRBJ1-2; TRBD1 agrees at 7 bases. Germline CDR1 reads MNHNY; CDR2 reads SVGAGI (reference sequence). The CDR3 totals 15 residues. V gave up 6 bases and J gave up 7 bases; unmatched junction bases: 14. This CDR3 is CASSQSRQGGIGYTF. The CDR3 region has the DNA TGTGCCAGCAGCCAGTCGAGACAGGGAGGGATTGGCTACACCTTC.

This clone has more than one count but fewer than ten. V usage is TRBV6-6 and J usage is TRBJ1-1; no reliable D call. This CDR3 contains 10 residues. V was trimmed by 5 bases and J by 5 bases, leaving 3 bases between them. Germline V CDR1 and CDR2: MNHNY, SVGAGI (reference sequence). The DNA for the CDR3 is TGTGCCAGCAGTCAAACTGAAGCTTTCTTT. It yields the protein CASSQTEAFF.

V and J are TRBV6-5 and TRBJ2-2; D may be TRBD1 or TRBD2 (5 bases each). Germline lookup yields CDR1 MNHEY and CDR2 SVGAGI. Trimming removed 5 bases at V and 4 bases at J, with 8 bases between. The CDR3 has 13 amino acids. CDR3 sequence (DNA): TGTGCCAGCAGTGAGGGACCCACCGGGGAGCTGTTTTTT. Translation gives CASSEGPTGELFF.

This sequence joins TRBV19 and TRBJ1-1; D is uncertain. Germline V lookup: CDR1 LNHDA, CDR2 SQIVND (reference sequence). This CDR3 has 13 residues. V lost 7 bases to trimming and J lost 0 bases, with 9 bases between them. The CDR3 loop is CASNGYLNTEAFF. As DNA, the CDR3 is TGTGCCAGTAATGGGTACCTGAACACTGAAGCTTTCTTT. The full variable domain, its missing parts supplied by reference TRBV19 and TRBJ1-1, is DGGITQSPKYLFRKEGQNVTLSCEQNLNHDAMYWYRQDPGQGLRLIYYSQIVNDFQKGDIAEGYSVSREKKESFPLTVTSAQKNPTAFYLCASNGYLNTEAFFGQGTRLTVV.

This clone occurred once. This rearrangement joins TRBV6-5 to TRBJ2-3, with a tentative D call TRBD2 (6 bases). V dropped 1 base and J dropped 3 bases, with 8 bases sitting between them. The length of the CDR3 is 14 residues. Per the germline V gene, CDR1 is MNHEY and CDR2 is SVGAGI. The CDR3 sequence is CASSYFAGTDTQYF. In DNA, the CDR3 is TGTGCCAGCAGTTACTTTGCGGGGACAGATACGCAGTATTTT.

This clone was counted once. The chain links TRBV11-3 to TRBJ2-7; maybe TRBD2 (5 bases). In germline, CDR1 is SGHNT, CDR2 YENEEA. CDR3 length equals 17 residues. The V gene lost 4 bases and the J gene lost 8 bases, with 27 bases spanning the gap. CDR3 sequence: CASSSVPLTGGSVKQYF. The CDR3 DNA follows: TGTGCCAGCAGCTCCGTTCCCCTTACGGGCGGGTCCGTTAAGCAGTACTTC. Supplemented by reference TRBV11-3 and TRBJ2-7, the full variable domain reads EAGVVQSPRYKIIEKKQPVAFWCNPISGHNTLYWYLQNLGQGPELLIRYENEEAVDDSQLPKDRFSAERLKGVDSTLKIQPAELGDSAVYLCASSSVPLTGGSVKQYFGPGTRLTVT.

V is TRBV19 and J is TRBJ2-7; a possible D gene is TRBD2 (6 bases). Germline V lookup: CDR1 LNHDA, CDR2 SQIVND (reference sequence). V gave up 3 bases and J gave up 2 bases, with 14 bases separating them. CDR3 length: 15 amino acids. The CDR3 nucleotides are TGTGCCAGTAGTATGGAAGCCGGGGGAACCTACGAGCAGTACTTC. It specifies CASSMEAGGTYEQYF. Combining the CDR3 with reference TRBV19 and TRBJ2-7 gives the whole variable domain DGGITQSPKYLFRKEGQNVTLSCEQNLNHDAMYWYRQDPGQGLRLIYYSQIVNDFQKGDIAEGYSVSREKKESFPLTVTSAQKNPTAFYLCASSMEAGGTYEQYFGPGTRLTVT.

The chain recombines TRBV28 with TRBJ1-2; D perhaps matches TRBD1 (6 bases). Germline CDR1 is MDHEN and CDR2 is SYDVKM. The V gene lost 5 bases and the J gene lost 4 bases, with 11 bases spanning the gap. The CDR3 runs to 13 residues. CDR3 protein: CASSGGGGYGYTF. The DNA of the CDR3 is TGTGCCAGCAGTGGAGGGGGTGGCTATGGCTACACCTTC.

This clone was found once. The rearrangement links TRBV4-3 to TRBJ1-1; TRBD1 aligns across 8 bases. Germline V gene sequence: CDR1 LGHNA, CDR2 YSLEER. The length of the CDR3 is 14 residues. Losses at the gene ends were 1 base for V and 4 bases for J; bases not matched to a gene: 2. CDR3 nucleotides: TGCGCCAGCAGCCAAGTAACAGGGGGCACTGAAGCTTTCTTT. Its translation: CASSQVTGGTEAFF.

This clone was recorded only once. This chain links TRBV2 with TRBJ1-1; unclear D gene. The V and J ends lost 4 bases and 1 base respectively, with 7 bases between them. Germline assignment: CDR1 SNHLY and CDR2 FYNNEI. CDR3 size: 13 residues. The CDR3 region has the DNA TGTGCCAGCAGTGGGAACGGGAACACTGAAGCTTTCTTT. This sequence encodes CASSGNGNTEAFF. Using reference TRBV2 and TRBJ1-1 for the parts outside the CDR3, the full variable domain is EPEVTQTPSHQVTQMGQEVILRCVPISNHLYFYWYRQILGQKVEFLVSFYNNEISEKSEIFDDQFSVERPDGSNFTLKIRSTKLEDSAMYFCASSGNGNTEAFFGQGTRLTVV.

The chain uses TRBV7-2 and TRBJ1-3; D call uncertain. The CDR3 runs to 14 residues. The V end lost 5 bases, the J end lost 2 bases, and 10 bases lay between the germline ends. Germline V gives CDR1 SGHTA, CDR2 FQGNSA. The CDR3 loop is CASSPDSPGNTIYF. As DNA, the CDR3 is TGTGCCAGCAGCCCCGATAGTCCTGGAAACACCATATATTTT. Full variable domain (remainder filled in from reference TRBV7-2 and TRBJ1-3): GAGVSQSPSNKVTEKGKDVELRCDPISGHTALYWYRQSLGQGLEFLIYFQGNSAPDKSGLPSDRFSAERTGGSVSTLTIQRTQQEDSAVYLCASSPDSPGNTIYFGEGSWLTVV.